Listed below are T cell receptor beta chains from one sample, sequenced in a study of cytomegalovirus exposure and HLA in healthy donors. Sequenced by immunoSEQ multiplex PCR; TCRdb stores in-frame clones only, minus some. The repertoire holds 150,000 to 200,000 clones, with about 82% as singletons. Sequences were obtained from PBMCs. The receptors stem from a woman aged 18-29 years in good health and CMV-seronegative. The CDR3 runs from the conserved cysteine through the conserved F or W. A D gene is named only where the DNA matches it firmly. Part of the rows lack a size; the others show once, few, many or a class for expanded clones.

D gene | J gene | clone size | V gene | CDR3 protein | CDR3 DNA
- | TRBJ1-4 | - | TRBV27 | CASSLRGEKLFF | TGTGCCAGCAGTTTAAGGGGGGAAAAACTGTTTTTT
TRBD1 | TRBJ2-5 | - | TRBV6-6 | CASSTGTGHQETQYF | TGTGCCAGCAGTACCGGGACAGGGCACCAAGAGACCCAGTACTTC
- | TRBJ2-1 | - | TRBV2 | CASSEALWGEQFF | TGTGCCAGCAGTGAAGCGCTTTGGGGCGAGCAGTTCTTC
- | TRBJ2-1 | - | TRBV2 | CAISSGLPYNEQFF | TGTGCCATTTCCTCGGGACTCCCCTACAATGAGCAGTTCTTC
- | TRBJ1-6 | - | TRBV5-8 | CASSLVGLTRSPLHF | TGTGCCAGCAGCTTGGTTGGTCTTACGCGTTCACCCCTCCACTTT
TRBD2 | TRBJ2-3 | - | TRBV2 | CASKPHSGGAVRSTDTQYF | TGTGCCAGCAAACCCCATAGCGGGGGGGCCGTGAGGAGCACAGATACGCAGTATTTT
- | TRBJ1-1 | - | TRBV27 | CASSSDILNTEAFF | TGTGCCAGCAGTTCCGACATCCTGAACACTGAAGCTTTCTTT
TRBD1 | TRBJ2-3 | - | TRBV19 | CASSKGQGADTQYF | TGTGCCAGTAGCAAGGGACAGGGGGCAGATACGCAGTATTTT
TRBD2 | TRBJ2-7 | once | TRBV5-5 | CASSLAGRTTYEQYF | TGTGCCAGCAGCTTGGCCGGGAGGACCACCTACGAGCAGTACTTC
- | TRBJ2-7 | - | TRBV4-1 | CASSSRTTYEQYF | TGCGCCAGCAGCTCCCGGACTACCTACGAGCAGTACTTC
- | TRBJ2-7 | once | TRBV7-8 | CASSSIPRSYEQYF | TGTGCCAGCAGCTCAATCCCGCGGTCCTACGAGCAGTACTTC
TRBD2 | TRBJ2-1 | - | TRBV10-2 | CASIPGTSGSGIDEQFF | TGCGCCAGCATCCCCGGGACTAGCGGGAGTGGAATTGATGAGCAGTTCTTC
- | TRBJ2-3 | - | TRBV5-4 | CASSSSTDTQYF | TGTGCCAGCAGCTCGAGCACAGATACGCAGTATTTT
TRBD1 | TRBJ2-7 | - | TRBV5-1 | CASSSGQGDYEQYF | TGCGCCAGCAGCTCGGGACAGGGGGACTACGAGCAGTACTTC
TRBD1 | TRBJ1-1 | few | TRBV7-9 | CASSSGQGLLQAFF | TGTGCCAGCAGCTCAGGACAGGGTTTACTTCAAGCTTTCTTT
- | TRBJ2-2 | once | TRBV30 | CAWSEGLFTGELFF | TGTGCCTGGAGTGAGGGACTGTTCACCGGGGAGCTGTTTTTT
- | TRBJ2-5 | - | TRBV5-1 | CASSFMRGGPETQYF | TGCGCCAGCAGCTTTATGAGGGGGGGCCCGGAGACCCAGTACTTC
- | TRBJ1-5 | once | TRBV2 | CASSFGQFWSNQPQHF | TGTGCCAGCAGTTTCGGACAGTTCTGGAGCAATCAGCCCCAGCATTTT
- | TRBJ1-5 | - | TRBV7-9 | CASSFPNQPQHF | TGTGCCAGCAGCTTCCCTAATCAGCCCCAGCATTTT
TRBD1 | TRBJ2-2 | - | TRBV18 | CASSPPGQGNTGELFF | TGTGCCAGCTCACCACCCGGACAGGGGAACACCGGGGAGCTGTTTTTT
- | TRBJ2-7 | - | TRBV5-1 | CASSSPGGEQYF | TGCGCCAGCAGCTCTCCCGGAGGGGAGCAGTACTTC
- | TRBJ2-5 | - | TRBV9 | CASSIHHGAGQETQYF | TGTGCCAGCAGCATCCATCATGGGGCAGGGCAAGAGACCCAGTACTTC
TRBD2 | TRBJ2-5 | - | TRBV7-3 | CASSLTGTSGETQYF | TGTGCCAGCAGCTTAACAGGGACTAGCGGGGAGACCCAGTACTTC
- | TRBJ1-1 | few | TRBV5-4 | CASSIVMNTEAFF | TGTGCCAGCAGCATAGTCATGAACACTGAAGCTTTCTTT
- | TRBJ1-5 | - | TRBV28 | CASSLGHSINQPQHF | TGTGCCAGCAGTCTGGGACACAGTATCAATCAGCCCCAGCATTTT
- | TRBJ1-1 | - | TRBV5-4 | CASSLDSQVNTEAFF | TGTGCCAGCAGCTTAGACAGTCAGGTGAACACTGAAGCTTTCTTT